Shown below are 21 T cell receptor beta chains from a single sample sequenced in a study of blood T cell repertoires in COVID-19. This table comes from immunoSEQ multiplex PCR, and its TCRdb copy is limited to in-frame clones, with some not included. Counted here are about 42,000 clones, about 75% occurring once; the ten biggest clones make up more than 7.5%. The sample consisted of peripheral blood. The source of these receptors is a man between 70 and 80 years old with active or convalescent COVID-19.

J is TRBJ2-3 and V is TRBV11-3; TRBD2 matches at 8 bases. In germline, CDR1 is SGHNT, CDR2 YENEEA. The J segment lost 3 bases and the V segment lost 6 bases, leaving 8 bases of the junction unmatched. This CDR3 comprises 15 residues. The CDR3 loop reads CASSTPGLETDTQYF. The CDR3 nucleotides are TGTGCCAGCAGTACCCCGGGACTAGAGACAGATACGCAGTATTTT.

Only a few counts were recorded for this clone. The genes are TRBV5-1 and TRBJ1-1; D is unresolved. CDR3 length: 12 amino acids. Germline V lookup: CDR1 SGHRS, CDR2 YFSETQ. V shed 5 bases and J shed 0 bases, with 5 bases lying between them. The CDR3 nucleotides read TGCGCCAGCAGACAGATGAACACTGAAGCTTTCTTT. This translates into CASRQMNTEAFF.

This clone was seen a single time. The chain carries TRBV29-1 and TRBJ2-1; the D gene is possibly TRBD2 (6 bases). The V end was cut by 7 bases, the J end by 8 bases, with 9 bases between. The germline gives CDR1 SQVTM, CDR2 ANQGSEA. CDR3 length: 10 residues. The CDR3 DNA sequence: TGCAGCGCCGGGGGATATGAGCAGTTCTTC. Translating gives CSAGGYEQFF.

In DNA form, the CDR3 reads TGTGCCAGCAGTTACTCGACATCCATTACGGAGACCCAGTACTTC. This codes for CASSYSTSITETQYF. The rearrangement joins TRBV6-5 to TRBJ2-5, with D uncertain. With 0 bases removed from V and 5 bases from J, the gap between germline ends came to 13 bases. Germline V gives CDR1 MNHEY, CDR2 SVGAGI. The CDR3 contains 15 residues.

This clone was picked up one time. This chain links TRBV3-1 (or the pseudogene TRBV3-2) with TRBJ1-1, with D perhaps matching TRBD1 (6 bases). The germline V and J ends were trimmed by 2 bases and 4 bases, with 17 bases remaining between them. Germline loops: CDR1 LGHDT, CDR2 YNNKEL (reference sequence). The CDR3 consists of 16 residues. CDR3 protein: CASSQYRGGQGTEAFF. The CDR3 DNA reads as TGTGCCAGCAGCCAATACCGCGGGGGGCAGGGCACTGAAGCTTTCTTT.

This clone has a single count. The genes are TRBV6-5 and TRBJ2-2, with D tentatively TRBD1 (5 bases). Trimming removed 7 bases from V and 2 bases from J, with 8 bases in between. CDR1 and CDR2 (germline): MNHEY, SVGAGI. The CDR3 has 13 residues. The chain's CDR3 is CASMGLNTGELFF. Written as DNA, the CDR3 is TGTGCCAGCATGGGGCTCAACACCGGGGAGCTGTTTTTT.

This chain joins TRBV7-3 and TRBJ1-2; tentative D call: TRBD1 (5 bases). The CDR3 is 13 amino acids. Germline CDR1 is SGHTA and CDR2 is FQGTGA. V was trimmed by 1 base and J by 7 bases, leaving 10 bases between them. In nucleotides, the CDR3 is TGTGCCAGCAGCTTAATGGGGGAGGGTGGCTACACCTTC. Encoded protein: CASSLMGEGGYTF. Supplemented by reference TRBV7-3 and TRBJ1-2, the full variable domain reads GAGVSQTPSNKVTEKGKYVELRCDPISGHTALYWYRQSLGQGPEFLIYFQGTGAADDSGLPNDRFFAVRPEGSVSTLKIQRTERGDSAVYLCASSLMGEGGYTFGSGTRLTVV.

V gene TRBV28 combines with J gene TRBJ1-2; 7 nucleotides line up with TRBD1. This CDR3 is 15 amino acids long. Germline lookup yields CDR1 MDHEN and CDR2 SYDVKM. The V segment lost 9 bases and the J segment 4 bases; nucleotides outside the gene matches: 14. The CDR3 protein is CASNRGPSFVYGYTF. The CDR3 nucleotides are TGTGCCAGTAACAGGGGCCCAAGCTTTGTCTATGGCTACACCTTC.

The chain uses TRBV5-1 and TRBJ1-5; 8 bases line up with TRBD1. V gave up 2 bases and J gave up 5 bases; unmatched junction bases: 3. Looked up from germline, CDR1 is SGHRS and CDR2 is YFSETQ. The CDR3 is made up of 14 amino acids. The CDR3 region is CASSFGQGDQPQHF. As DNA, the CDR3 is TGCGCCAGCAGCTTTGGACAGGGAGATCAGCCCCAGCATTTT.

V and J are TRBV20-1 and TRBJ2-3, with D unresolved. The CDR3 loop spans 15 amino acids. Germline V gene lookup returns CDR1 DFQATT and CDR2 SNEGSKA (reference sequence). Trimming cost V 3 bases and J 5 bases, with 18 bases left between them. As DNA, the CDR3 is TGCAGTGCTAGTGGTCGGTCCACTACGGGAGATACGCAGTATTTT. It encodes CSASGRSTTGDTQYF.

The gene calls are TRBV7-9 and TRBJ2-3; D not certain. The germline CDR1 and CDR2 sequences are SEHNR and FQNEAQ (reference sequence). This CDR3 is built from 16 residues. V was cut by 2 bases and J by 2 bases, with 14 bases left in between. Here the CDR3 DNA reads TGTGCCAGCAGCTTAACCCCCGGGTTCTACACAGATACGCAGTATTTT. It encodes CASSLTPGFYTDTQYF.

The genes are TRBV12-3 or TRBV12-4 and TRBJ2-7; D gene ambiguous. This CDR3 has 13 residues. V was cut by 0 bases and J by 5 bases, with 8 bases left in between. CDR3 sequence: CASSLAGLHEQYF. CDR3 in DNA: TGTGCCAGCAGTTTAGCTGGGCTTCACGAGCAGTACTTC.

The V and J genes are TRBV5-1 and TRBJ2-3; 11 bases match TRBD2. The V and J ends lost 4 bases and 2 bases, in that order; junction bases with no gene match: 3. This CDR3 is 15 amino acids long. Germline CDR1 is SGHRS and CDR2 is YFSETQ. CDR3: CASSVLAGDTDTQYF. The CDR3 DNA is TGCGCCAGCAGCGTACTAGCGGGGGACACAGATACGCAGTATTTT.

This clone appeared a few times. The genes are TRBV3-1 (or the pseudogene TRBV3-2) and TRBJ1-6, with D unresolved. Looked up from germline, CDR1 is LGHDT and CDR2 is YNNKEL (reference sequence). This CDR3 has 15 amino acids. Trimming cost V 0 bases and J 10 bases, with 13 bases left between them. The CDR3 is CASSQDHGGQSPLHF. Here the CDR3 DNA reads TGTGCCAGCAGCCAAGATCATGGAGGCCAATCACCCCTCCACTTT.

This chain links TRBV19 with TRBJ1-2; 8 nucleotides agree with TRBD1. V shed 11 bases and J 0 bases; nucleotides not matched to a gene: 5. The CDR3 extends over 13 amino acids. Germline-derived CDR1 and CDR2 are LNHDA and SQIVND (reference sequence). The CDR3 region is CAVRTGTNYGYTF. The DNA of the CDR3 is TGTGCCGTCAGGACAGGGACTAACTATGGCTACACCTTC.

This clone appeared a single time. This rearrangement joins TRBV5-4 to TRBJ1-3; D unclear. CDR3 length equals 18 residues. Germline CDR1 and CDR2: SGHNT and YYREEE (reference sequence). With 4 bases removed from V and 0 bases from J, the gap between germline ends came to 20 bases. Here the CDR3 reads CASSLAGGGSLSGNTIYF. The DNA of the CDR3 is TGTGCCAGCAGCCTCGCAGGTGGAGGCTCCCTCTCTGGAAACACCATATATTTT.

A few counts support this clone. The chain joins TRBV4-2 to TRBJ2-7; D is possibly TRBD2 (7 bases). The CDR3 sequence is 18 residues long. Looked up from germline, CDR1 is LGHNA and CDR2 is YNFKEQ. Trimming pared 0 bases from V and 2 bases from J, leaving 20 bases between. The CDR3 coding sequence is TGTGCCAGCAGCCAAGAAGGGCTTGGGGCGGGGGCACCCTACGAGCAGTACTTC. This sequence encodes CASSQEGLGAGAPYEQYF.

This clone was detected only a few times. The chain links TRBV7-8 to TRBJ2-6; D is unclear. The length of the CDR3 is 14 residues. The V gene lost 3 bases and the J gene lost 0 bases, with 3 bases spanning the gap. From germline, CDR1 is SGHVS and CDR2 FQNEAQ. The CDR3 DNA follows: TGTGCCAGCAGCTTCTCCTCTGGGGCCAACGTCCTGACTTTC. It codes for CASSFSSGANVLTF.

The rearrangement uses TRBV7-2 and TRBJ1-2, with D unclear. Trimming left V 5 bases short and J 6 bases short, with 19 bases between. The CDR3 spans 15 residues. CDR1 and CDR2 from the germline V gene are SGHTA and FQGNSA. The CDR3 DNA reads TGTGCCAGCAGCCCCCCCTGGAGCGCGGCTGATGGCTACACCTTC. Its protein is CASSPPWSAADGYTF. Looking up the rest from reference TRBV7-2 and TRBJ1-2 gives the full variable domain: GAGVSQSPSNKVTEKGKDVELRCDPISGHTALYWYRQSLGQGLEFLIYFQGNSAPDKSGLPSDRFSAERTGGSVSTLTIQRTQQEDSAVYLCASSPPWSAADGYTFGSGTRLTVV.

A few counts support this clone. V gene TRBV2 combines with J gene TRBJ1-1; the D is unclear. V lost 8 bases and J 11 bases, leaving 24 bases between the germline ends. The CDR3 spans 14 residues. Germline assignment: CDR1 SNHLY and CDR2 FYNNEI. This chain's CDR3 is CASRREALGLGAFF. CDR3 sequence (DNA): TGTGCCAGCCGACGGGAGGCTTTAGGATTAGGGGCTTTCTTT.

The genes are TRBV29-1 and TRBJ1-1; D not resolved. The CDR3 is 13 residues long. Trimming took off 4 bases at V and 3 bases at J, with 12 bases between the two ends. Germline CDR1 and CDR2: SQVTM and ANQGSEA. The CDR3 loop is CSVGRVPHTEAFF. CDR3 nucleotides: TGCAGCGTTGGACGGGTCCCCCACACTGAAGCTTTCTTT.